The TCR beta chain under discussion was sequenced for a study of T cells in Graves' hyperthyroidism and ophthalmopathy. Background on the study: It was at initial diagnosis, before any treatment, that peripheral blood was collected. Study-wide findings and caveats: The model's output predicted ophthalmopathy at a median of roughly 6.9 months prior to onset. Within blood appeared most thyroid clonotypes that had expanded above 0.001.

The study collected blood at first hyperthyroidism diagnosis, before any ophthalmopathy symptoms arose. Researchers amplified the TCR beta CDR3 regions from RNA transcripts. First-round RT-PCR of the TCR CDR3 relied on the HTBI primer set. TCRdb re-analysed the multiplex PCR reads in MiXCR, keeping a single row per CDR3 protein. The repertoire consists of fewer than 300,000 distinct CDR3 sequences, with 13% to 15% occurring once and the leading ten covering more than 30%. Concerning this clonotype itself: Its cognate antigen is unknown.

The CDR3 covers 19 residues. J was trimmed by 0 bases and V by 1 base; bases with no gene match: 14. Germline values: CDR1 DFQATT, CDR2 SNEGSKA (reference sequence). Sample: blood. This receptor was identified in a woman aged 45 to 65 with Graves' hyperthyroidism that later progressed to Graves' ophthalmopathy. The V call is TRBV20-1, the J call TRBJ1-5, with TRBD1 matching 8 bases. CDR3 sequence (DNA): TGCAGTGCTAGAGCTATCTTAGGAGGACAGGGATATAGCAATCAGCCCCAGCATTTT. As protein: CSARAILGGQGYSNQPQHF.